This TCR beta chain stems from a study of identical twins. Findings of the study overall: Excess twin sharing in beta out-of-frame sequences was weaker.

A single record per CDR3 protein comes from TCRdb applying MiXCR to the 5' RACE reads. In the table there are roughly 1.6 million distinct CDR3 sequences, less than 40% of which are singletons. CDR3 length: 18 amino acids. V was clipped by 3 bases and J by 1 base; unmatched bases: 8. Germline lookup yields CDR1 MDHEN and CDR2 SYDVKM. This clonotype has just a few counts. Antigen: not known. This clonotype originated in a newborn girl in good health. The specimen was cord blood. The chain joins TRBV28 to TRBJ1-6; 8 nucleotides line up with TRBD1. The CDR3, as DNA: TGTGCCAGCAGTTTGGGAATACAGGGGGGGTCCTATAATTCACCCCTCCACTTT. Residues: CASSLGIQGGSYNSPLHF.